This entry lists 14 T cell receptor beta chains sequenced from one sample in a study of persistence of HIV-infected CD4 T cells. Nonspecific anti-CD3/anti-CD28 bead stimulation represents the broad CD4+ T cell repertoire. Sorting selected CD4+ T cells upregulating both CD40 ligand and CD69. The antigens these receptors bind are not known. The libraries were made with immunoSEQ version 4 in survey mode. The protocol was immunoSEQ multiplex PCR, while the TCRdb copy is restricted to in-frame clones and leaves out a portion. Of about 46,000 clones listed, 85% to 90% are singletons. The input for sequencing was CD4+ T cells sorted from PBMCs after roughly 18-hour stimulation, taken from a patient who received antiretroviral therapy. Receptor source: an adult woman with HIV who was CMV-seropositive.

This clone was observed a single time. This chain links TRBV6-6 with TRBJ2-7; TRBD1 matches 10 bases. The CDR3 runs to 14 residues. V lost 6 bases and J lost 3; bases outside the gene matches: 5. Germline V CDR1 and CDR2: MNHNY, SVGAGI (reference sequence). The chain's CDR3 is CASSLGQGSYEQYF. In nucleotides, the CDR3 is TGTGCCAGCAGCCTGGGACAGGGGAGCTACGAGCAGTACTTC.

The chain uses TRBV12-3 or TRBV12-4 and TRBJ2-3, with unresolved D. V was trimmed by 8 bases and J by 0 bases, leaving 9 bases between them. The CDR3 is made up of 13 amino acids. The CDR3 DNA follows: TGTGCCAGCGGGTCCGTTAGCACAGATACGCAGTATTTT. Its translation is CASGSVSTDTQYF.

CDR3 coding DNA: TGTGCCAGCGAGCGTGACGGGTCGGGCTACACCTTC. Translation gives CASERDGSGYTF. The chain is built from TRBV9 and TRBJ1-2; D uncertain. The length of the CDR3 is 12 residues. The V gene lost 7 bases and the J gene lost 8 bases, with 15 bases spanning the gap. The germline V gene has CDR1 SGDLS and CDR2 YYNGEE.

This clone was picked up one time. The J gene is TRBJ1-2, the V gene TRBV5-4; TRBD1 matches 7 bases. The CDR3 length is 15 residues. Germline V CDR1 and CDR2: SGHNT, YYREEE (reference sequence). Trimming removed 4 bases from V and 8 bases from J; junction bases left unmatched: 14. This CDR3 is CASSPETGRVGGYTF. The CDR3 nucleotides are TGTGCCAGCAGCCCCGAGACAGGGAGGGTAGGCGGCTACACCTTC.

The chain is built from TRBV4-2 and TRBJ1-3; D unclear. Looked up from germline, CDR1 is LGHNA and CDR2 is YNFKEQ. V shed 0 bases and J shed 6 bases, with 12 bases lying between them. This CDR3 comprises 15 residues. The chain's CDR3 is CASSQDGSRINTIYF. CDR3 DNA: TGTGCCAGCAGCCAAGATGGTTCGAGGATAAACACCATATATTTT.

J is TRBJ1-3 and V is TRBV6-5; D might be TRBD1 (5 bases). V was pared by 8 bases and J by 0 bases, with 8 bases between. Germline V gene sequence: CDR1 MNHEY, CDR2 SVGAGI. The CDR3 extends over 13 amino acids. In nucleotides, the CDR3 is TGTGCCAGCGAAGGGACCTCTGGAAACACCATATATTTT. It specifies CASEGTSGNTIYF.

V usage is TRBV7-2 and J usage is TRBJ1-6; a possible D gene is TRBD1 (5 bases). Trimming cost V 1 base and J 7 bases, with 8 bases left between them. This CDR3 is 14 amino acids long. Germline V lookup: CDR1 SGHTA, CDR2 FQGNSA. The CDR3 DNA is TGTGCCAGCAGCTTAGGACGGACAAATTCACCCCTCCACTTT. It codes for CASSLGRTNSPLHF.

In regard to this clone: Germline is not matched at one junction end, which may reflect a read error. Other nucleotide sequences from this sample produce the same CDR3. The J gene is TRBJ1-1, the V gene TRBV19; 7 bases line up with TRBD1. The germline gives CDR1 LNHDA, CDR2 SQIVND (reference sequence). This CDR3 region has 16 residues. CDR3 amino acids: CASSTRQGAMNTEAFF. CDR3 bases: TGTGCCAGTAGTACCAGACAGGGAGCCATGAACACTGAAGCCTTCTTT.

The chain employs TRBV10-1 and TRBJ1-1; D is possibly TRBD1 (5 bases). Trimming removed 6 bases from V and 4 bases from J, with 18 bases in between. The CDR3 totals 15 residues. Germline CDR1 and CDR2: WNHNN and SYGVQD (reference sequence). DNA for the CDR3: TGCGCCAGCAGCCCCTCCGGCGCAGGGTTCACTGAAGCTTTCTTT. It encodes CASSPSGAGFTEAFF.

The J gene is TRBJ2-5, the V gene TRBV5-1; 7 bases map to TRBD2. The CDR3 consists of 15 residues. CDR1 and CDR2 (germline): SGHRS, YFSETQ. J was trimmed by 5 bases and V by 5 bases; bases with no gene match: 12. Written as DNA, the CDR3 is TGCGCCAGCAGAGGAGGGACTAACGCAGGGGAGACCCAGTACTTC. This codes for CASRGGTNAGETQYF.

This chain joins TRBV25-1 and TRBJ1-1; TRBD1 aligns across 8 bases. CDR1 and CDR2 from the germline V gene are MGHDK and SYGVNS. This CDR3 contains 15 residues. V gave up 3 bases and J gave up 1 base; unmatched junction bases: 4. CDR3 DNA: TGTGCCAGCAGTGACACGACAGGGGCGAACACTGAAGCTTTCTTT. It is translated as CASSDTTGANTEAFF.

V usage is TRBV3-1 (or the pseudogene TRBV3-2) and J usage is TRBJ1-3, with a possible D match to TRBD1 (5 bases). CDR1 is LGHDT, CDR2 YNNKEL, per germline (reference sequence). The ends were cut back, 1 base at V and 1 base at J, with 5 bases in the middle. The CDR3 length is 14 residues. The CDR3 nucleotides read TGTGCCAGCAGCCAAGCAGGGTCTGGAAACACCATATATTTT. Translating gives CASSQAGSGNTIYF.

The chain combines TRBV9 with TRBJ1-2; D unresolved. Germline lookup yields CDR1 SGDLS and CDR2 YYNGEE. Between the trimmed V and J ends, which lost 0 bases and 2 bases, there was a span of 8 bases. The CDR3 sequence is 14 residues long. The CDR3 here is CASSVDAGNYGYTF. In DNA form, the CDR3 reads TGTGCCAGCAGCGTAGACGCAGGAAACTATGGCTACACCTTC.

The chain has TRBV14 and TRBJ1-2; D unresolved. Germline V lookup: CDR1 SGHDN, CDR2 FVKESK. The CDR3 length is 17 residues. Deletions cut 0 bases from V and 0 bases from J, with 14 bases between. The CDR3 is CASSQDVGRRANYGYTF. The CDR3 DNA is TGTGCCAGCAGCCAAGATGTAGGCAGGAGAGCTAACTATGGCTACACCTTC. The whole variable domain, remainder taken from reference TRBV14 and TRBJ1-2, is EAGVTQFPSHSVIEKGQTVTLRCDPISGHDNLYWYRRVMGKEIKFLLHFVKESKQDESGMPNNRFLAERTGGTYSTLKVQPAELEDSGVYFCASSQDVGRRANYGYTFGSGTRLTVV.